These 10 T cell receptor beta chains came from one sample sequenced in a study of T cell responses to AZD1222 COVID-19 vaccine. Repertoires were generated with immunoSEQ multiplex PCR, while TCRdb's copy carries only in-frame clones and drops some. The sample comprises around 140,000 clones, approximately 92% of which are singletons, and under 2% rests with the top ten. The sample consisted of peripheral blood, taken 28 days after the second AZD1222 dose. The receptors shown here come from an adult who received the AZD1222 COVID-19 vaccine.

The V and J genes are TRBV7-8 and TRBJ2-7; D tentatively fits TRBD1 or TRBD2 (5 bases each). The CDR3 spans 14 residues. The V end lost 4 bases, the J end lost 3 bases, and 13 bases lay between the germline ends. Looked up from germline, CDR1 is SGHVS and CDR2 is FQNEAQ. The CDR3 here is CASSSLRDGYEQYF. Here the CDR3 DNA reads TGTGCCAGCAGCTCCCTCCGGGACGGCTACGAGCAGTACTTC.

The chain joins TRBV19 to TRBJ1-3; TRBD1 is a possible D gene (5 bases). There are 13 residues in the CDR3. V shed 10 bases and J shed 3 bases, with 13 bases lying between them. The germline V gene has CDR1 LNHDA and CDR2 SQIVND (reference sequence). For the CDR3, the DNA is TGTGCCACGGGACTGAACCTTGGAAACACCATATATTTT. Translated, it gives CATGLNLGNTIYF. The full variable domain, in which reference TRBV19 and TRBJ1-3 provide the parts outside the CDR3, is DGGITQSPKYLFRKEGQNVTLSCEQNLNHDAMYWYRQDPGQGLRLIYYSQIVNDFQKGDIAEGYSVSREKKESFPLTVTSAQKNPTAFYLCATGLNLGNTIYFGEGSWLTVV.

The chain combines TRBV9 with TRBJ1-3; D may be TRBD1 (5 bases). The germline V gene encodes CDR1 SGDLS and CDR2 YYNGEE. V shed 0 bases and J shed 2 bases, with 15 bases lying between them. This CDR3 is 17 amino acids long. CDR3 bases: TGTGCCAGCAGCGTAGACGCCCCGCAGGGAGCTGGAAACACCATATATTTT. It translates to CASSVDAPQGAGNTIYF.

This clone occurred once. The chain combines TRBV5-4 with TRBJ2-3, with 13 nucleotides matching TRBD2. The CDR3 totals 16 residues. The junction had 3 bases not matched to a gene; V was cut back by 3 bases and J by 2 bases. Germline V gene sequence: CDR1 SGHNT, CDR2 YYREEE (reference sequence). CDR3 amino acids: CASSSGLAGLTDTQYF. The DNA of the CDR3 is TGTGCCAGCAGCTCGGGACTAGCGGGACTCACAGATACGCAGTATTTT.

This chain links TRBV27 with TRBJ2-7; D perhaps matches TRBD1 (6 bases). The ends were cut back, 7 bases at V and 2 bases at J, with 18 bases in the middle. The CDR3 runs to 15 residues. Germline CDR1 and CDR2: MNHEY and SMNVEV (reference sequence). The CDR3 DNA reads as TGTGCCAGCAAAGAGGGGGTCTACCCAGCCTACGAGCAGTACTTC. As protein: CASKEGVYPAYEQYF.

This chain joins TRBV5-4 and TRBJ2-5; D remains ambiguous. Trimming shortened V by 3 bases and J by 5 bases, and 14 bases separated the two germline ends. Germline V CDR1 and CDR2: SGHNT, YYREEE (reference sequence). The CDR3 consists of 14 residues. This CDR3 reads CASSSYLVGETQYF. The CDR3 DNA reads TGTGCCAGCAGCTCCTATTTGGTCGGGGAGACCCAGTACTTC.

V gene TRBV23-1 combines with J gene TRBJ2-7; D is unresolved. TRBV23-1 is marked as an open reading frame, function uncertain. CDR3 length: 11 amino acids. V was pared by 1 base and J by 6 bases, with 4 bases between. CDR3 bases: TGCGCCAGCAGTCAATGGGCCGAGCAGTACGTC. Translating gives CASSQWAEQYV.

The chain combines TRBV4-3 with TRBJ1-1, with TRBD1 matching 7 bases. Germline CDR1 LGHNA, CDR2 YSLEER. The CDR3 totals 13 residues. V gave up 2 bases and J gave up 6 bases; unmatched junction bases: 3. Here the CDR3 reads CASSQNRGSEAFF. CDR3 DNA sequence: TGCGCCAGCAGCCAAAACAGGGGCTCTGAAGCTTTCTTT.

This chain joins TRBV6-2 or TRBV6-3 and TRBJ1-1, with TRBD1 as a possible D gene (5 bases). This CDR3 is 15 amino acids long. V was cut by 6 bases and J by 3 bases, with 17 bases left in between. Germline loops: CDR1 MNHEY, CDR2 SVGEGT. Here the CDR3 DNA reads TGTGCCAGCAGCCTCCCAGGGCTGGGGTACACTGAAGCTTTCTTT. This encodes CASSLPGLGYTEAFF.

This chain connects TRBV4-3 to TRBJ1-3; TRBD1 is a possible D gene (5 bases). The germline V gene encodes CDR1 LGHNA and CDR2 YSLEER. Trimming took 1 base from V and 5 from J, leaving 12 bases between them. This CDR3 contains 15 residues. CDR3 amino acids: CASSQAWAGRNTIYF. CDR3 DNA sequence: TGCGCCAGCAGCCAAGCCTGGGCAGGGCGAAACACCATATATTTT.